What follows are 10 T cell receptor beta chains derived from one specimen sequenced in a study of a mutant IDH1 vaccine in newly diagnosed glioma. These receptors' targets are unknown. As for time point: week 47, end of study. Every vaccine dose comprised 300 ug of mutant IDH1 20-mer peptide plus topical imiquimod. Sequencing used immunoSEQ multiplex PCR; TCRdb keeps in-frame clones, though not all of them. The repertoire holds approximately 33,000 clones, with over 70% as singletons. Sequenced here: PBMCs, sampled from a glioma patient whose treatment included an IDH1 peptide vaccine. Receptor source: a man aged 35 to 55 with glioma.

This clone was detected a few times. The CDR3 sequence: CASSFGVGYTEAFF. The CDR3 bases are TGTGCCAGCAGCTTCGGGGTCGGGTACACTGAAGCTTTCTTT. The chain combines TRBV7-9 with TRBJ1-1, with unresolved D. Looked up from germline, CDR1 is SEHNR and CDR2 is FQNEAQ (reference sequence). The CDR3 contains 14 residues. V lost 3 bases, J lost 3 bases, and 11 bases lay in between.

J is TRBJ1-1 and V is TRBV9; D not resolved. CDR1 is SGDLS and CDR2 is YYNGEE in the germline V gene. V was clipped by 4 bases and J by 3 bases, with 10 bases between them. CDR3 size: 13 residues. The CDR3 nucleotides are TGTGCCAGCAGCTTTACAGAGGACACTGAAGCTTTCTTT. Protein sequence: CASSFTEDTEAFF.

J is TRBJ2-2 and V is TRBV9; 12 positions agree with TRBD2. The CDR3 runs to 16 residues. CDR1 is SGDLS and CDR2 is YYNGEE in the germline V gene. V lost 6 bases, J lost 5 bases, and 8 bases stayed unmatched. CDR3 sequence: CASNPTSGSRTGELFF. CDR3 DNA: TGTGCCAGCAACCCGACTAGCGGGAGTCGGACCGGGGAGCTGTTTTTT.

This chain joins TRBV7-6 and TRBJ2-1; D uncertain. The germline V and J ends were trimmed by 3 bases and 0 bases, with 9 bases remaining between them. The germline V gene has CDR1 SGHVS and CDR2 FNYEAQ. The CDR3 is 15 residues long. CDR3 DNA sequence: TGTGCCAGCAGCTTGGACGCTGACTCCTACAATGAGCAGTTCTTC. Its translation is CASSLDADSYNEQFF. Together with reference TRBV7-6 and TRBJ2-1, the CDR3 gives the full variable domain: GAGVSQSPRYKVTKRGQDVALRCDPISGHVSLYWYRQALGQGPEFLTYFNYEAQQDKSGLPNDRFSAERPEGSISTLTIQRTEQRDSAMYRCASSLDADSYNEQFFGPGTRLTVL.

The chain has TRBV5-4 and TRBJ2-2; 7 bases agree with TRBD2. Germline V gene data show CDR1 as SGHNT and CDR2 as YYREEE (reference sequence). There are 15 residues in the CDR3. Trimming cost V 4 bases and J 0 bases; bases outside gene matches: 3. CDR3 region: CASSRGLTNTGELFF. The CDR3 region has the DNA TGTGCCAGCAGCAGGGGACTAACGAACACCGGGGAGCTGTTTTTT.

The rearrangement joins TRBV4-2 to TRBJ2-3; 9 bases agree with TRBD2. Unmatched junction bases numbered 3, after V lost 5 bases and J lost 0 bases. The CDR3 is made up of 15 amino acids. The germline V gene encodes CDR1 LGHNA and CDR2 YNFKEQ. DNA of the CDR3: TGTGCCAGCAGCAAAACTAGCGGGAGCACAGATACGCAGTATTTT. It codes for CASSKTSGSTDTQYF.

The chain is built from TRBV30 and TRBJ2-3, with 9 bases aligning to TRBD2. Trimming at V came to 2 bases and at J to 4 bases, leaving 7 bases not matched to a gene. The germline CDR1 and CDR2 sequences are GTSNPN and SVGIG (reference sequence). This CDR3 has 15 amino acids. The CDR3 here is CAWSKGGRASDTQYF. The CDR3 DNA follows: TGTGCCTGGAGTAAAGGCGGGAGGGCCTCAGATACGCAGTATTTT.

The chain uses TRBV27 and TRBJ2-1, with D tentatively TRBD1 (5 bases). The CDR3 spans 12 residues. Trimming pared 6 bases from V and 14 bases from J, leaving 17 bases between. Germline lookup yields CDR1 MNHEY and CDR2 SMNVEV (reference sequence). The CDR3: CASRSDGQSEFF. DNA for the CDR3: TGTGCCAGCAGATCCGACGGACAAAGCGAGTTCTTC.

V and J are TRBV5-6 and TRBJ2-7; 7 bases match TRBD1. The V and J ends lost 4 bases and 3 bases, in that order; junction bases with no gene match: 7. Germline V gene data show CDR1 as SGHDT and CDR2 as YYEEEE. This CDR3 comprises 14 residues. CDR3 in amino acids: CASSETGTDYEQYF. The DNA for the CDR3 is TGTGCCAGCAGCGAAACCGGGACAGACTACGAGCAGTACTTC.

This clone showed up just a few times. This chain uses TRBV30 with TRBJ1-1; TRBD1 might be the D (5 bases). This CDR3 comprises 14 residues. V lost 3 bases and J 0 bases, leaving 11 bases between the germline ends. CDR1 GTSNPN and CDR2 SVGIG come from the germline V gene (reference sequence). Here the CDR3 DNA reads TGTGCCTGGAGGAGGACAAACGTGAACACTGAAGCTTTCTTT. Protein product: CAWRRTNVNTEAFF.